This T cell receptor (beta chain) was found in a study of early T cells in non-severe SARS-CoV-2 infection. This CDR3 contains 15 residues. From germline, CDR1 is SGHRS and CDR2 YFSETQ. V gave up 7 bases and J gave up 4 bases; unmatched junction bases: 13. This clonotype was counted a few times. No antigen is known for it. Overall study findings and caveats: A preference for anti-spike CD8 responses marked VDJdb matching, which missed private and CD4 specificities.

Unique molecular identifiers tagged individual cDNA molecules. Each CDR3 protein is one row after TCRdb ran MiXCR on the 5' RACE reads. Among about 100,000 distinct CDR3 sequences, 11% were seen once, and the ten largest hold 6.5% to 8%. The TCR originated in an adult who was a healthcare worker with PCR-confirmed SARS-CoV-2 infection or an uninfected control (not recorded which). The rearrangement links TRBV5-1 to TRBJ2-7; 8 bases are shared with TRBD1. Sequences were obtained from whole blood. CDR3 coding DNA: TGCGCCAGCCTGGAGGGACAGGCGTCTTCGTACGAGCAGTACTTC. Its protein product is CASLEGQASSYEQYF. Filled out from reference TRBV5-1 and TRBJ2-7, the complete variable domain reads KAGVTQTPRYLIKTRGQQVTLSCSPISGHRSVSWYQQTPGQGLQFLFEYFSETQRNKGNFPGRFSGRQFSNSRSEMNVSTLELGDSALYLCASLEGQASSYEQYFGPGTRLTVT.